The clone carrying this T cell receptor beta chain was counted between two and nine times. The CDR3 length is 14 residues. CDR1 SGHTA and CDR2 FQGNSA come from the germline V gene. V was shortened by 5 bases and J by 5 bases, with 15 bases between the two germline ends. The data belong to a study of blood T cells in healthy people across ages. Through a sample-barcoded 5' primer and a J-beta primer mix, a second PCR was run for roughly 7 to 11 cycles. TCRdb re-called the 5' RACE reads with MiXCR, one entry per CDR3 protein. The sample shows over a million distinct CDR3 sequences, 35% to 45% of them seen only once.

Material for sequencing was blood. V is TRBV7-2 and J is TRBJ2-5; TRBD1 might be the D (5 bases). This clonotype was obtained from a woman aged 18-29 years in good health. CDR3 DNA: TGTGCCAGCAGCCTATCCAGTAGGGGTGAGACCCAGTACTTC. Protein: CASSLSSRGETQYF.